A selection of T cell receptor beta chains follows, all from one sample in a study of blood T cell repertoires in COVID-19. Libraries were prepared by immunoSEQ multiplex PCR; TCRdb keeps only in-frame clonotypes and omits some of them. This table holds roughly 290,000 clones, more than 85% found once. The sample taken for sequencing was peripheral blood. Every receptor here comes from a man aged 25-40 years with acute or convalescent COVID-19. CDR3s include the opening cysteine and the closing phenylalanine or tryptophan. D genes are given only for firm matches. The size entry is marked missing in some rows and otherwise reads once, few, many or a size class.

size: NA
J: TRBJ1-3
V: TRBV4-2
D: TRBD1
CDR3: CASSQPDRLHSGNTIYF
DNA: TGTGCCAGCAGCCAACCGGACAGGCTACACTCTGGAAACACCATATATTTT

size: NA
J: TRBJ2-3
V: TRBV10-1
D: NA
CDR3: CASSPGSDQSRTDTQYF
DNA: TGCGCCAGCTCTCCGGGATCCGATCAGTCACGAACAGATACGCAGTATTTT

size: NA
J: TRBJ2-3
V: TRBV5-6
D: NA
CDR3: CASSFSNSLDTQYF
DNA: TGTGCCAGCAGCTTTAGCAATTCGTTAGATACGCAGTATTTT

size: NA
J: TRBJ1-1
V: TRBV18
D: NA
CDR3: CASSPAGVGSSTEAFF
DNA: TGTGCCAGCTCACCCGCAGGGGTGGGATCGAGCACTGAAGCTTTCTTT

size: NA
J: TRBJ2-2
V: TRBV7-9
D: TRBD1
CDR3: CASSSRGLATGELFF
DNA: TGTGCCAGCAGCTCGAGGGGGCTCGCCACCGGGGAGCTGTTTTTT

size: NA
J: TRBJ2-5
V: TRBV5-4
D: TRBD1
CDR3: CASSNNRQGMETQYF
DNA: TGTGCCAGCAGCAATAACAGACAGGGAATGGAGACCCAGTACTTC

size: NA
J: TRBJ2-2
V: TRBV15
D: NA
CDR3: CATSISEFVPNTGELFF
DNA: TGTGCCACCAGCATAAGCGAATTTGTACCGAACACCGGGGAGCTGTTTTTT

size: NA
J: TRBJ2-2
V: TRBV24-1
D: TRBD2
CDR3: CATSLAGITGELFF
DNA: TGTGCCACCAGTCTAGCGGGAATCACCGGGGAGCTGTTTTTT

size: NA
J: TRBJ2-3
V: TRBV18
D: NA
CDR3: CASSLGGGPDTQYF
DNA: TGTGCCAGCTCTTTGGGCGGAGGGCCAGATACGCAGTATTTT

size: few
J: TRBJ2-2
V: TRBV5-6
D: NA
CDR3: CASSLISGSNTGELFF
DNA: TGTGCCAGCAGCTTAATTTCCGGGTCGAACACCGGGGAGCTGTTTTTT

size: NA
J: TRBJ2-7
V: TRBV2
D: TRBD1
CDR3: CASSTTGAFEQYF
DNA: TGTGCCAGCAGCACGACAGGGGCGTTCGAGCAGTACTTC

size: NA
J: TRBJ1-1
V: TRBV5-1
D: TRBD1
CDR3: CASRFEAGGFTEAFF
DNA: TGCGCCAGCAGATTTGAGGCAGGGGGCTTCACTGAAGCTTTCTTT

size: NA
J: TRBJ2-1
V: TRBV18
D: TRBD1
CDR3: CASSPPAGQGALNNEQFF
DNA: TGTGCCAGCTCCCCACCCGCGGGACAGGGGGCGTTGAACAATGAGCAGTTCTTC

size: NA
J: TRBJ2-3
V: TRBV7-9
D: TRBD2
CDR3: CASSLRTSGGTDTQYF
DNA: TGTGCCAGCAGCTTACGAACTAGCGGAGGTACAGATACGCAGTATTTT

size: NA
J: TRBJ2-6
V: TRBV5-1
D: NA
CDR3: CASSLVTTGANVLTF
DNA: TGCGCCAGCAGCTTGGTTACAACTGGGGCCAACGTCCTGACTTTC

size: NA
J: TRBJ2-7
V: TRBV6-1
D: TRBD2
CDR3: CASSEQRGSSYEQYF
DNA: TGTGCCAGCAGTGAGCAGCGGGGAAGCTCCTACGAGCAGTACTTC

size: NA
J: TRBJ2-1
V: TRBV28
D: TRBD2
CDR3: CASSPVGLAGANEQFF
DNA: TGTGCCAGCAGCCCCGTTGGACTAGCGGGAGCCAATGAGCAGTTCTTC

size: few
J: TRBJ2-2
V: TRBV2
D: TRBD1
CDR3: CASRGQGGNTGELFF
DNA: TGTGCCAGCAGGGGACAGGGGGGAAACACCGGGGAGCTGTTTTTT

size: once
J: TRBJ1-4
V: TRBV6-5
D: NA
CDR3: CASWGHRNEKLFF
DNA: TGTGCCAGCTGGGGGCACCGAAATGAAAAACTGTTTTTT

size: NA
J: TRBJ1-6
V: TRBV6-5
D: TRBD1
CDR3: CASTPGQGNSPLHF
DNA: TGTGCCAGCACCCCGGGACAGGGTAATTCACCCCTCCACTTT

size: NA
J: TRBJ1-6
V: TRBV2
D: NA
CDR3: CASSESSPLHF
DNA: TGTGCCAGCAGTGAATCATCACCCCTCCACTTT

size: NA
J: TRBJ2-1
V: TRBV6-5
D: TRBD1
CDR3: CASSPTGGAGSEQFF
DNA: TGTGCCAGCAGTCCTACAGGGGGCGCCGGGAGTGAGCAGTTCTTC

size: NA
J: TRBJ2-2
V: TRBV4-1
D: NA
CDR3: CASSQLQGGGELFF
DNA: TGCGCCAGCAGCCAACTCCAGGGAGGCGGGGAGCTGTTTTTT

size: NA
J: TRBJ1-5
V: TRBV28
D: NA
CDR3: CASITANQPQHF
DNA: TGTGCCAGCATCACTGCCAATCAGCCCCAGCATTTT

size: NA
J: TRBJ2-2
V: TRBV5-5
D: NA
CDR3: CASSLEGEGVPTGELFF
DNA: TGTGCCAGCAGCTTGGAAGGCGAGGGAGTGCCCACCGGGGAGCTGTTTTTT

size: NA
J: TRBJ2-3
V: TRBV11-3
D: NA
CDR3: CASSFAGDTQYF
DNA: TGTGCCAGCAGCTTCGCGGGGGATACGCAGTATTTT

size: NA
J: TRBJ1-5
V: TRBV6-2/TRBV6-3
D: TRBD1
CDR3: CASSYTMSGTGSAPQHF
DNA: TGTGCCAGCAGTTACACTATGTCCGGGACAGGGTCCGCGCCCCAGCATTTT

size: NA
J: TRBJ2-1
V: TRBV19
D: TRBD2
CDR3: CASSKEQAGDYNEQFF
DNA: TGTGCCAGTAGTAAAGAACAAGCGGGAGACTACAATGAGCAGTTCTTC